A selection of T cell receptor beta chains follows, all from one sample in a study of technical replicates of blood from several donors. Data came from immunoSEQ multiplex PCR; TCRdb stores just in-frame clones and leaves some out. The sample holds some 99,000 clones, 95% seen once. The sample taken for sequencing was T cells isolated from PBMCs. The receptors derive from a human donor in good health. The CDR3 runs from the conserved cysteine through the conserved F or W. D genes are given only for firm matches. Clone size is shown for a subset of rows, as once, few, many or a class of expanded clone.

TRBV7-8	17	TRBJ2-2	TRBD2	NA	CASSLVYGGGAAGELFF	TGTGCCAGCAGCTTAGTATATGGCGGGGGGGCCGCCGGGGAGCTGTTTTTT
TRBV5-4	13	TRBJ1-2	NA	NA	CASSLASGYGYTF	TGTGCCAGCAGCTTGGCGTCAGGGTATGGCTACACCTTC
TRBV18	16	TRBJ2-5	NA	NA	CASSPPPGAGKETQYF	TGTGCCAGCTCACCACCTCCCGGGGCGGGGAAAGAGACCCAGTACTTC
TRBV7-7	13	TRBJ2-3	NA	NA	CASSFDWTDTQYF	TGTGCCAGCAGCTTTGACTGGACAGATACGCAGTATTTT
TRBV6-1	14	TRBJ2-7	NA	NA	CASSEVGLFYEQYF	TGTGCCAGCAGTGAAGTGGGCCTCTTCTACGAGCAGTACTTC
TRBV6-6	13	TRBJ1-2	TRBD1	NA	CASSPGTVRGYTF	TGTGCCAGCAGCCCCGGGACAGTACGTGGCTACACCTTC
TRBV5-1	18	TRBJ2-3	TRBD2	NA	CASSLLGAGTSTTDTQYF	TGCGCCAGCAGCCTACTAGGAGCCGGGACTAGCACCACAGATACGCAGTATTTT
TRBV4-1	19	TRBJ2-3	TRBD2	once	CASSHRATLAGERTDTQYF	TGCGCCAGCAGCCACCGAGCGACGTTAGCGGGGGAGCGCACAGATACGCAGTATTTT
TRBV11-3	17	TRBJ1-1	NA	NA	CASRPGGYGHMNTEAFF	TGTGCCAGCCGCCCCGGCGGATACGGCCACATGAACACTGAAGCTTTCTTT
TRBV25-1	15	TRBJ1-1	TRBD1	NA	CASSGTGGLYTEAFF	TGTGCCAGCAGTGGGACAGGGGGCTTGTACACTGAAGCTTTCTTT
TRBV7-9	16	TRBJ1-2	NA	NA	CASTLTTAGFVYGYTF	TGTGCCAGCACCCTCACCACAGCAGGTTTTGTCTATGGCTACACCTTC
TRBV5-1	15	TRBJ2-1	NA	NA	CASSEGGLSYNEQFF	TGCGCCAGCAGCGAGGGGGGGCTCTCCTACAATGAGCAGTTCTTC
TRBV29-1	15	TRBJ2-2	NA	NA	CSVEDRSGNTGELFF	TGCAGCGTTGAAGATCGGTCAGGCAACACCGGGGAGCTGTTTTTT
TRBV7-8	19	TRBJ2-6	TRBD1	NA	CASSPSRTGGLSGANVLTF	TGTGCCAGCAGCCCTAGCCGGACAGGGGGCCTCTCTGGGGCCAACGTCCTGACTTTC
TRBV13	17	TRBJ2-3	TRBD2	NA	CASSPSRTSGSQDTQYF	TGTGCCAGCAGCCCCTCCCGGACTAGCGGGAGTCAAGATACGCAGTATTTT
TRBV19	15	TRBJ1-2	NA	once	CASSIGGGSGYGYTF	TGTGCCAGTAGTATAGGAGGGGGTTCCGGCTATGGCTACACCTTC
TRBV7-9	11	TRBJ1-1	TRBD1	few	CASSLGTGWAF	TGTGCCAGCAGCCTCGGGACAGGATGGGCCTTT
TRBV27	15	TRBJ1-2	TRBD1	NA	CASSLGRGLGYGYTF	TGTGCCAGCAGTTTAGGAAGGGGGCTGGGCTATGGCTACACCTTC
TRBV2	13	TRBJ1-4	TRBD1	NA	CASSGTENEKLFF	TGTGCCAGCTCCGGGACAGAAAATGAAAAACTGTTTTTT
TRBV11-3	17	TRBJ2-3	NA	NA	CASSLGDSASGGDTQYF	TGTGCCAGCAGCTTAGGTGATTCAGCGTCCGGAGGAGATACGCAGTATTTT
TRBV11-2	13	TRBJ1-4	NA	NA	CASRGTTNEKLFF	TGTGCCAGCCGAGGGACAACTAATGAAAAACTGTTTTTT
TRBV19	16	TRBJ2-1	TRBD2	NA	CASSMVAGGGYNEQFF	TGTGCCAGTAGTATGGTGGCGGGAGGGGGATACAATGAGCAGTTCTTC
TRBV6-4	13	TRBJ2-2	NA	NA	CASSDPLTGELFF	TGTGCCAGCAGTGACCCATTGACCGGGGAGCTGTTTTTT
TRBV7-2	16	TRBJ2-7	NA	NA	CASSLGSRGYTYEQYF	TGTGCCAGCAGCTTAGGTTCCAGGGGATACACCTACGAGCAGTACTTC
TRBV5-4	16	TRBJ1-2	NA	NA	CASSFDWETAADGYTF	TGTGCCAGCAGCTTCGACTGGGAGACGGCTGCGGATGGCTACACCTTC
TRBV27	13	TRBJ2-3	NA	NA	CASSYRRTDTQYF	TGTGCCAGCAGTTACAGGCGCACAGATACGCAGTATTTT
TRBV5-1	18	TRBJ2-1	TRBD2	NA	CASSLGLAGGPGYNEQFF	TGCGCCAGCAGCCTGGGACTAGCGGGAGGGCCTGGCTACAATGAGCAGTTCTTC
TRBV29-1	14	TRBJ2-2	NA	NA	CSVDPEGNTGELFF	TGCAGCGTTGATCCTGAGGGAAACACCGGGGAGCTGTTTTTT
TRBV18	14	TRBJ1-4	TRBD1	NA	CASSPTGGLEKLFF	TGTGCCAGCTCACCAACAGGGGGATTGGAAAAACTGTTTTTT
TRBV19	13	TRBJ1-5	NA	once	CASSLGLNQPQHF	TGTGCCAGTAGTCTCGGACTGAATCAGCCCCAGCATTTT
TRBV20-1	10	TRBJ1-1	NA	NA	CSALSLEAFF	TGCAGTGCTCTGTCCTTAGAAGCTTTCTTT
TRBV2	15	TRBJ2-3	TRBD1	NA	CASSMTGISTDTQYF	TGTGCCAGCAGTATGACAGGGATCAGCACAGATACGCAGTATTTT
TRBV4-1	14	TRBJ2-7	NA	NA	CASSQAGPGYEQYF	TGCGCCAGCAGCCAAGCCGGCCCAGGGTACGAGCAGTACTTC
TRBV4-2	16	TRBJ2-5	TRBD2	NA	CASSQVGSGGVETQYF	TGTGCCAGCAGCCAAGTTGGTAGCGGGGGCGTCGAGACCCAGTACTTC
TRBV27	16	TRBJ2-2	TRBD2	NA	CASSSNGGADTGELFF	TGTGCCAGCAGTTCCAACGGGGGGGCGGACACCGGGGAGCTGTTTTTT
TRBV28	12	TRBJ1-2	TRBD1	NA	CASSPSSTGDTF	TGTGCCAGCAGTCCATCCTCCACAGGGGACACCTTC
TRBV27	15	TRBJ2-2	NA	NA	CASKIGGIDTGELFF	TGTGCCAGCAAGATAGGCGGGATAGACACCGGGGAGCTGTTTTTT
TRBV27	15	TRBJ1-6	NA	NA	CASLTRVGYNSPLHF	TGTGCCAGTTTGACTCGGGTCGGATATAATTCACCCCTCCACTTT
TRBV6-5	16	TRBJ2-1	TRBD1	once	CASSYAAGTGGAEQFF	TGTGCCAGCAGTTACGCCGCCGGGACAGGGGGGGCTGAGCAGTTCTTC
TRBV7-9	15	TRBJ1-1	NA	NA	CASSLARVGWTEAFF	TGTGCCAGCAGCTTAGCGCGAGTGGGCTGGACTGAAGCTTTCTTT
TRBV10-3	15	TRBJ1-1	TRBD1	NA	CAISVFVTGEREAFF	TGTGCCATCAGCGTATTCGTGACAGGGGAAAGGGAAGCTTTCTTT
TRBV6-5	13	TRBJ2-7	NA	NA	CASSRDTSYEQYF	TGTGCCAGCAGTCGGGACACCTCCTACGAGCAGTACTTC
TRBV6-6	15	TRBJ1-5	NA	NA	CASSGSRQGNQPQHF	TGTGCCAGCAGTGGGAGCCGCCAGGGCAATCAGCCCCAGCATTTT
TRBV2	15	TRBJ1-5	NA	NA	CASRKGQNSNQPQHF	TGTGCCAGCAGGAAGGGACAAAATAGCAATCAGCCCCAGCATTTT
TRBV6-5	13	TRBJ2-3	TRBD2	NA	CASSRGGTDTQYF	TGTGCCAGCAGCCGGGGGGGCACAGATACGCAGTATTTT
TRBV5-1	15	TRBJ2-3	TRBD1	once	CASSPGQGAPDTQYF	TGCGCCAGCAGCCCGGGACAGGGGGCGCCTGATACGCAGTATTTT
TRBV28	17	TRBJ2-2	NA	NA	CASSYQRGSLNTGELFF	TGTGCCAGCAGTTACCAAAGGGGCTCCCTAAACACCGGGGAGCTGTTTTTT
TRBV15	14	TRBJ2-3	TRBD2	NA	CATSSGGAADTQYF	TGTGCCACCAGCAGCGGGGGGGCCGCCGATACGCAGTATTTT
TRBV7-8	14	TRBJ2-7	TRBD2	NA	CASSPRLAHYEQYF	TGTGCCAGCAGCCCCCGACTAGCGCACTACGAGCAGTACTTC
TRBV27	14	TRBJ2-7	TRBD2	NA	CASRGASGAYEQYF	TGTGCCAGCAGAGGGGCTAGCGGGGCCTACGAGCAGTACTTC
TRBV28	15	TRBJ1-2	NA	NA	CATLFTFVTNYGYTF	TGTGCCACCCTTTTCACTTTTGTTACTAACTATGGCTACACCTTC
TRBV4-1	16	TRBJ2-5	NA	NA	CASSSLRADGVETQYF	TGCGCCAGCAGCTCCCTTAGGGCCGACGGGGTAGAGACCCAGTACTTC
TRBV19	13	TRBJ2-5	TRBD1	NA	CASSQGRHAAQYF	TGTGCCAGTTCACAGGGGCGGCATGCTGCCCAGTACTTC
TRBV6-6	16	TRBJ2-2	TRBD1	NA	CASSYPQGLWPGELFF	TGTGCCAGCAGTTACCCACAGGGGTTGTGGCCCGGGGAGCTGTTTTTT
TRBV5-8	16	TRBJ2-7	NA	NA	CASSRPTGKGAYEQYF	TGTGCCAGCAGTCGACCCACAGGGAAGGGGGCCTACGAGCAGTACTTC
TRBV6-5	15	TRBJ1-2	NA	NA	CASSYSQGQAYGYTF	TGTGCCAGCAGTTACAGCCAGGGCCAGGCCTATGGCTACACCTTC
TRBV10-3	15	TRBJ1-1	NA	NA	CAISEQGSGNTEAFF	TGTGCCATCAGTGAGCAGGGCTCAGGGAACACTGAAGCTTTCTTT
TRBV19	15	TRBJ1-3	NA	NA	CASSFFVLSGNTIYF	TGTGCCAGTAGTTTTTTTGTTCTCTCTGGAAACACCATATATTTT
TRBV7-9	15	TRBJ1-3	NA	NA	CASSLRGSGENTIYF	TGTGCCAGCAGCTTACGGGGATCCGGAGAAAACACCATATATTTT